One sample yielded the 18 T cell receptor beta chains listed below, sequenced in a study of blood T cell repertoires in COVID-19. The repertoire was sequenced with immunoSEQ multiplex PCR; TCRdb's copy has only in-frame clones and lacks some. This sample has about 150,000 clones, with roughly 90% found just once. The sample was PBMCs or T cells enriched from blood (not recorded which). The receptors come from a middle-aged woman who had been exposed to COVID-19.

This chain connects TRBV5-1 to TRBJ1-6; a weak D match, TRBD1 (5 bases). Germline CDR1 and CDR2: SGHRS and YFSETQ. Deletions cut 2 bases from V and 6 bases from J, with 12 bases between. There are 15 residues in the CDR3. The CDR3 sequence: CASSFQGAGNSPLHF. The CDR3 DNA reads as TGCGCCAGCAGCTTTCAAGGGGCAGGTAATTCACCCCTCCACTTT.

In its sample, this clone was seen once. The V call is TRBV9, the J call TRBJ1-1; 7 nucleotides line up with TRBD1. The CDR3 extends over 15 amino acids. CDR1 is SGDLS and CDR2 is YYNGEE in the germline V gene. Unmatched junction bases numbered 7, after V lost 3 bases and J lost 2 bases. The CDR3 reads CASSAEGGLNTEAFF. The CDR3 nucleotides read TGTGCCAGCAGCGCCGAAGGGGGCTTAAACACTGAAGCTTTCTTT.

This clone was seen just once. This rearrangement joins TRBV5-5 to TRBJ2-7; 7 bases match TRBD1. The V and J ends lost 4 bases and 2 bases, in that order; junction bases with no gene match: 6. The germline V gene encodes CDR1 SGHKS and CDR2 YYEKEE (reference sequence). The CDR3 covers 14 residues. CDR3 DNA: TGTGCCAGCAGCGGAACCGGGACAGCCTACGAGCAGTACTTC. As protein: CASSGTGTAYEQYF.

The V gene is TRBV5-1, the J gene TRBJ2-7; 10 bases map to TRBD1. With 4 bases clipped from V and 5 bases from J, the junction kept 6 bases outside the gene matches. The CDR3 extends over 14 amino acids. Per germline, CDR1 SGHRS and CDR2 YFSETQ. CDR3 amino acids: CASSQRQGANEQYF. In DNA form, the CDR3 reads TGCGCCAGCAGCCAAAGACAGGGGGCAAACGAGCAGTACTTC.

The CDR3 loop is CASSFATDIQYF. The CDR3 DNA reads as TGTGCCAGCAGCTTTGCCACGGACATTCAGTACTTC. The chain uses TRBV7-9 and TRBJ2-4; D remains unclear. V was pared by 3 bases and J by 8 bases, with 8 bases between. The V gene's germline CDR1 is SEHNR and CDR2 FQNEAQ (reference sequence). This CDR3 has 12 amino acids.

CDR3: CASSLFGTGDGYTF. The CDR3 DNA reads TGTGCCAGCAGTTTGTTCGGGACAGGGGATGGCTACACCTTC. The chain recombines TRBV28 with TRBJ1-2, with 10 bases lining up with TRBD1. The V and J ends lost 3 bases and 6 bases, in that order; junction bases with no gene match: 4. Germline V gene lookup returns CDR1 MDHEN and CDR2 SYDVKM. CDR3 length: 14 amino acids.

The chain is built from TRBV29-1 and TRBJ1-1, with TRBD1 matching 7 bases. The J segment lost 3 bases and the V segment lost 4 bases, leaving 5 bases of the junction unmatched. Germline V gene data show CDR1 as SQVTM and CDR2 as ANQGSEA. The CDR3 has 13 residues. In DNA, the CDR3 is TGCAGCGTTGCTTGGCAGGGGGACACTGAAGCTTTCTTT. This encodes CSVAWQGDTEAFF.

The chain is built from TRBV5-5 and TRBJ2-7, with D possibly being TRBD2 (6 bases). The germline V gene has CDR1 SGHKS and CDR2 YYEKEE (reference sequence). V lost 1 base and J 5 bases, leaving 19 bases between the germline ends. CDR3 length equals 16 residues. The CDR3 protein is CASSLFTGVDLHEQYF. CDR3 coding DNA: TGTGCCAGCAGCTTGTTTACGGGGGTGGACCTACACGAGCAGTACTTC.

The chain recombines TRBV28 with TRBJ2-7; D call uncertain. The germline V and J ends were trimmed by 6 bases and 4 bases, with 13 bases remaining between them. The CDR3 extends over 13 amino acids. Germline-derived CDR1 and CDR2 are MDHEN and SYDVKM. CDR3 bases: TGTGCCAGCAGAGCTAAAAGTCGTTACGAGCAGTACTTC. Translating it yields CASRAKSRYEQYF.

V and J are TRBV6-5 and TRBJ1-5; no definite D call. Trimming took 6 bases from V and 2 from J, leaving 11 bases between them. Germline assignment: CDR1 MNHEY and CDR2 SVGAGI. The CDR3 extends over 14 amino acids. CDR3 sequence (DNA): TGTGCCAGCAGCGGGAGGAGTCGCAATCAGCCCCAGCATTTT. This encodes CASSGRSRNQPQHF.

This rearrangement joins TRBV6-2 or TRBV6-3 to TRBJ2-5, with TRBD1 matching over 7 bases. V lost 6 bases to trimming and J lost 7 bases; unmatched junction nucleotides: 8. This CDR3 region has 13 residues. Germline assignment: CDR1 MNHEY and CDR2 SVGEGT. As DNA, the CDR3 is TGTGCCAGCAGCGGGACAGCAGCCGGGACCCAGTACTTC. Its translation: CASSGTAAGTQYF.

The J gene is TRBJ2-2, the V gene TRBV4-1; no clear D gene. The CDR3 has 16 residues. Germline CDR1 and CDR2: MGHRA and YSYEKL. Trimming shortened V by 1 base and J by 4 bases, and 13 bases separated the two germline ends. The CDR3 spells CASSQGIRSGTGELFF. The CDR3 DNA is TGCGCCAGCAGCCAAGGGATCAGATCGGGCACCGGGGAGCTGTTTTTT.

V gene TRBV14 combines with J gene TRBJ1-2; D is possibly TRBD1 (6 bases). CDR3 size: 14 residues. Trimming pared 0 bases from V and 6 bases from J, leaving 11 bases between. CDR1 and CDR2 from the germline V gene are SGHDN and FVKESK. DNA for the CDR3: TGTGCCAGCAGCCAAGAAGGGGGGGCCGATGGCTACACCTTC. It specifies CASSQEGGADGYTF. Together with reference TRBV14 and TRBJ1-2, the CDR3 gives the full variable domain: EAGVTQFPSHSVIEKGQTVTLRCDPISGHDNLYWYRRVMGKEIKFLLHFVKESKQDESGMPNNRFLAERTGGTYSTLKVQPAELEDSGVYFCASSQEGGADGYTFGSGTRLTVV.

This rearrangement joins TRBV10-3 to TRBJ1-1, with D perhaps matching TRBD1 (5 bases). Germline-derived CDR1 and CDR2 are ENHRY and SYGVKD. Trimming removed 4 bases at V and 0 bases at J, with 15 bases between. CDR3 length equals 16 residues. The CDR3: CAISAKRGTVNTEAFF. CDR3 DNA sequence: TGTGCCATCAGTGCCAAAAGGGGTACAGTGAACACTGAAGCTTTCTTT.

The chain couples TRBV6-2 or TRBV6-3 to TRBJ1-5; D not resolved. V was shortened by 6 bases and J by 0 bases, with 12 bases between the two germline ends. Germline CDR1 MNHEY, CDR2 SVGEGT. The CDR3 is 15 residues long. The CDR3 region has the DNA TGTGCCAGCAGGCCTCCGGGAGCTAGCAATCAGCCCCAGCATTTT. Its protein product is CASRPPGASNQPQHF.

The chain employs TRBV6-4 and TRBJ2-7; D perhaps matches TRBD2 (6 bases). This CDR3 comprises 11 residues. V gave up 10 bases and J gave up 5 bases, with 12 bases separating them. Germline values: CDR1 MRHNA, CDR2 SNTAGT. Here the CDR3 reads CAIQPGDEQYF. CDR3 bases: TGTGCCATCCAGCCGGGGGACGAGCAGTACTTC.

The count of this clone is one. CDR3 residues: CASSLLGITEAFF. CDR3 bases: TGTGCCAGCAGCCTACTTGGTATCACTGAAGCTTTCTTT. The chain recombines TRBV12-3 or TRBV12-4 with TRBJ1-1; D gene unclear. There are 13 residues in the CDR3. Deletions cut 6 bases from V and 4 bases from J, with 12 bases between.

The rearrangement links TRBV12-5 to TRBJ2-5, with D unresolved. The V and J ends lost 6 bases and 1 base respectively, with 9 bases between them. The CDR3 has 13 residues. Germline V gene sequence: CDR1 LGHNT, CDR2 FRNRAP. Here the CDR3 DNA reads TGTGCTAGTGGACCTATAGCCCAAGAGACCCAGTACTTC. Protein sequence: CASGPIAQETQYF.